The clone carrying this T cell receptor beta chain was picked up a small number of times. The antigen remains unidentified. Constant-segment primers served in 5'RACE that generated TCR alpha and TCR beta cDNA libraries bearing sample barcodes and UMIs. TCRdb used MiXCR to reprocess the 5' RACE reads, holding one entry per CDR3 protein. The table lists about 110,000 distinct CDR3 sequences, 22% of them singletons. These data come from a study of T-cell memory formation after mild COVID-19. Broader study findings: Day 15 to 85 contracting clones showed balanced CD4/CD8; later expanders leaned CD4+.

The origin of this receptor is a man aged 18 to 29 who had mild COVID-19 (a few samples of this study predate the infection). Cell type and time point are not known. Sequenced material: PBMCs or a T cell subset sorted from them (not recorded which).

The CDR3 DNA is TGTGCCAGCAGCGTAGTGGGGACAGGGGGTTCACCCCTCCACTTT. It yields the protein CASSVVGTGGSPLHF. The J gene is TRBJ1-6, the V gene TRBV9; TRBD1 matches at 11 bases. Germline lookup yields CDR1 SGDLS and CDR2 YYNGEE. This CDR3 has 15 residues. The J segment lost 9 bases and the V segment lost 0 bases, leaving 2 bases of the junction unmatched.